A single sample is the source of the 21 T cell receptor beta chains below, sequenced in a study of blood T cells in healthy people across ages. Using a J-beta primer mix together with a sample-barcoded 5' primer, a second PCR was run for roughly 6 to 12 cycles. TCRdb processed the 5' RACE reads anew with MiXCR; each CDR3 protein has one entry. The data hold roughly 650,000 distinct CDR3 sequences, with 32% observed a single time. The sample taken for sequencing was blood. The receptors were gathered from a woman older than 75 in good health.

The table lists this clonotype with many counts. The chain couples TRBV20-1 to TRBJ2-7; tentatively, D is TRBD1 (6 bases). The germline CDR1 and CDR2 sequences are DFQATT and SNEGSKA (reference sequence). V lost 5 bases to trimming and J lost 1 base, with 18 bases between them. The CDR3 length is 15 residues. The CDR3 nucleotides read TGCAGTGCTCGGGCGAGCAGGGGTTTTTCCTACGAGCAGTACTTC. Its protein is CSARASRGFSYEQYF.

J is TRBJ2-5 and V is TRBV27, with no clear D. Germline assignment: CDR1 MNHEY and CDR2 SMNVEV (reference sequence). Trimming cost V 2 bases and J 5 bases, with 6 bases left between them. There are 12 residues in the CDR3. CDR3 loop: CASSLPGETQYF. Written as DNA, the CDR3 is TGTGCCAGCAGTTTACCCGGGGAGACCCAGTACTTC.

CDR3 sequence reads: CASSQGDKCYGYTF. CDR3 coding DNA: TGTGCCAGCAGCCAGGGGGACAAGTGCTATGGCTACACCTTC. V is TRBV14 and J is TRBJ1-2; possibly TRBD1 for D (6 bases). Germline CDR1 and CDR2: SGHDN and FVKESK. The CDR3 runs to 14 residues. Trimming removed 3 bases at V and 4 bases at J, with 12 bases between.

The rearrangement uses TRBV15 and TRBJ2-4; no clear D. Between the trimmed V and J ends, which lost 1 base and 0 bases, there was a span of 1 base. CDR3 length: 13 amino acids. Germline values: CDR1 LNHNV, CDR2 YYDKDF (reference sequence). The CDR3 nucleotides are TGTGCCACCAGCAGAGTAGCCAAAAACATTCAGTACTTC. Translating gives CATSRVAKNIQYF.

The V call is TRBV9, the J call TRBJ2-2; no reliable D call. The CDR3 has 16 amino acids. Trimming took off 4 bases at V and 4 bases at J, with 17 bases between the two ends. CDR1 is SGDLS, CDR2 YYNGEE, per germline. This CDR3 reads CASSPRAGKITGELFF. The CDR3 DNA reads TGTGCCAGCAGCCCCCGGGCTGGTAAGATCACCGGGGAGCTGTTTTTT. Using reference TRBV9 and TRBJ2-2 for the parts outside the CDR3, the full variable domain is DSGVTQTPKHLITATGQRVTLRCSPRSGDLSVYWYQQSLDQGLQFLIQYYNGEERAKGNILERFSAQQFPDLHSELNLSSLELGDSALYFCASSPRAGKITGELFFGEGSRLTVL.

Ten or more counts support this clonotype. The V and J genes are TRBV7-9 and TRBJ1-2; 7 nucleotides align to TRBD1. Trimming at V came to 2 bases and at J to 5 bases, leaving 5 bases not matched to a gene. Germline-derived CDR1 and CDR2 are SEHNR and FQNEAQ (reference sequence). The CDR3 runs to 14 residues. CDR3 sequence (DNA): TGTGCCAGCAGCTTAAACGACAGGGAGTATGGCTACACCTTC. Its protein product is CASSLNDREYGYTF.

The chain links TRBV27 to TRBJ1-4; no clear D. V lost 4 bases and J lost 4, with 10 bases in between. Germline CDR1 and CDR2: MNHEY and SMNVEV (reference sequence). The CDR3 length is 14 residues. This CDR3 is CASSSAGINEKLFF. Written as DNA, the CDR3 is TGTGCCAGCAGTTCAGCAGGCATTAATGAAAAACTGTTTTTT.

The genes are TRBV20-1 and TRBJ2-2; D is perhaps TRBD2 (5 bases). V lost 1 base to trimming and J lost 5 bases, with 14 bases between them. CDR1 and CDR2 from the germline V gene are DFQATT and SNEGSKA (reference sequence). The CDR3 covers 15 residues. CDR3 DNA: TGCAGTGCTAGAGGTGGTGGACTGATAACCGGGGAGCTGTTTTTT. This sequence encodes CSARGGGLITGELFF.

V is TRBV6-6 and J is TRBJ2-7, with 9 bases aligning to TRBD1. Losses at the gene ends were 5 bases for V and 0 bases for J; bases not matched to a gene: 8. The CDR3 is 16 residues long. Looked up from germline, CDR1 is MNHNY and CDR2 is SVGAGI (reference sequence). The CDR3 DNA follows: TGTGCCAGCAGTGGTCCCGGGACAGGGAGCTCCTACGAGCAGTACTTC. Translating gives CASSGPGTGSSYEQYF.

This clonotype was observed once. The gene calls are TRBV29-1 and TRBJ2-7, with a possible D match to TRBD1 (6 bases). The tail of the sequence fits TRBJ2-5 better, so the J call may be wrong. The CDR3 extends over 16 amino acids. The germline V gene has CDR1 SQVTM and CDR2 ANQGSEA. The CDR3 DNA reads TGCAGCGTTTTATTAGTGGACAGCCGGTCCTGGGAGACCCAGTACTTC. Its translation: CSVLLVDSRSWETQYF.

V and J are TRBV28 and TRBJ1-5; the D is unclear. Germline V gives CDR1 MDHEN, CDR2 SYDVKM. With 8 bases removed from V and 2 bases from J, the gap between germline ends came to 7 bases. The CDR3 consists of 12 residues. CDR3 coding DNA: TGTGCCAGCCAGGTTGGCAATCAGCCCCAGCATTTT. It codes for CASQVGNQPQHF. Complete variable domain (other parts from reference TRBV28 and TRBJ1-5): DVKVTQSSRYLVKRTGEKVFLECVQDMDHENMFWYRQDPGLGLRLIYFSYDVKMKEKGDIPEGYSVSREKKERFSLILESASTNQTSMYLCASQVGNQPQHFGDGTRLSIL.

J is TRBJ1-1 and V is TRBV27; D is undetermined. Germline CDR1 MNHEY, CDR2 SMNVEV (reference sequence). CDR3 length: 13 amino acids. With 5 bases removed from V and 0 bases from J, the gap between germline ends came to 7 bases. The CDR3 DNA follows: TGTGCCAGCAGTAGGTCCATGAACACTGAAGCTTTCTTT. Translation: CASSRSMNTEAFF.

At least ten counts were recorded for this clonotype. V and J are TRBV9 and TRBJ2-1; the match to TRBD2 covers 12 bases. Trimming cost V 2 bases and J 6 bases; bases outside gene matches: 6. The CDR3 is made up of 16 amino acids. Germline V CDR1 and CDR2: SGDLS, YYNGEE. CDR3 loop: CASSVATSGGSNEQFF. Here the CDR3 DNA reads TGTGCCAGCAGCGTCGCAACTAGCGGGGGGAGCAATGAGCAGTTCTTC.

The table lists this clonotype with many counts. This chain joins TRBV6-2 or TRBV6-3 and TRBJ1-5; no reliable D call. This CDR3 spans 13 amino acids. CDR1 and CDR2 from the germline V gene are MNHEY and SVGEGT. Between the trimmed V and J ends, which lost 5 bases and 6 bases, there was a span of 11 bases. The CDR3 reads CASSGWAGQPQHF. Written as DNA, the CDR3 is TGTGCCAGCAGTGGGTGGGCTGGTCAGCCCCAGCATTTT.

V usage is TRBV5-1 and J usage is TRBJ1-1; 7 bases are a match to TRBD1. Trimming at V came to 3 bases and at J to 0 bases, leaving 8 bases not matched to a gene. The V gene's germline CDR1 is SGHRS and CDR2 YFSETQ. The length of the CDR3 is 16 residues. CDR3 in DNA: TGCGCCAGCAGCTCCCAGTCGACAGGGTTGAACACTGAAGCTTTCTTT. Its translation: CASSSQSTGLNTEAFF.

This clonotype came up many times. J is TRBJ1-5 and V is TRBV15; unclear D gene. CDR3 length: 14 residues. Trimming stripped 2 bases from V and 5 bases from J, with 10 bases between. Germline loops: CDR1 LNHNV, CDR2 YYDKDF (reference sequence). The CDR3 region has the DNA TGTGCCACCAGCAGACACAACGGGGATCAGCCCCAGCATTTT. Its protein is CATSRHNGDQPQHF.

This clonotype was counted only a few times. It may be a read error: a sequence one base away is much more abundant. V and J are TRBV2 and TRBJ2-7; possibly TRBD1 for D (6 bases). CDR1 and CDR2 from the germline V gene are SNHLY and FYNNEI. With 6 bases removed from V and 1 base from J, the gap between germline ends came to 13 bases. The CDR3 loop spans 14 amino acids. In nucleotides, the CDR3 is TGTGCCAGCAGGGCCCCGGACAGATCCTACGAGCAGTACTTC. Residues: CASRAPDRSYEQYF.

This clonotype was counted only a few times. At one boundary the junction diverges from the germline segment, which might be a read error. The V gene is TRBV9, the J gene TRBJ2-1, with 13 bases matching TRBD2. The CDR3 extends over 17 amino acids. Per the germline V gene, CDR1 is SGDLS and CDR2 is YYNGEE. This CDR3 reads CTSSVETSGGGYNEQFF. The CDR3 DNA follows: TGTACCAGCAGCGTAGAAACTAGCGGGGGGGGATACAATGAGCAGTTCTTC. The full variable domain, in which reference TRBV9 and TRBJ2-1 provide the parts outside the CDR3, is DSGVTQTPKHLITATGQRVTLRCSPRSGDLSVYWYQQSLDQGLQFLIQYYNGEERAKGNILERFSAQQFPDLHSELNLSSLELGDSALYFCTSSVETSGGGYNEQFFGPGTRLTVL.

This clonotype was seen a handful of times. Just one base apart from a much larger clone, this may be a read error. The chain joins TRBV10-3 to TRBJ2-1; the D gene is possibly TRBD1 (5 bases). V lost 10 bases to trimming and J lost 5 bases, with 12 bases between them. This CDR3 is 12 amino acids long. Germline V lookup: CDR1 ENHRY, CDR2 SYGVKD. In DNA form, the CDR3 reads TGTGCCAGCAGGGCCGTTAACAATGAGCAGTTCTTC. This sequence encodes CASRAVNNEQFF.

Only a few counts were recorded for this clonotype. This may stem from a read error, because a much larger clone lies one nucleotide away. The chain carries TRBV5-1 and TRBJ2-1; 11 nucleotides match TRBD2. Gene TRBJ2-7 matches the end of the DNA better, so the J call may be wrong. Germline values: CDR1 SGHRS, CDR2 YFSETQ. The CDR3 loop spans 16 amino acids. The chain's CDR3 is CASSVLAGGPDNEQYF. The CDR3 bases are TGCGCCAGCAGCGTTTTAGCGGGGGGGCCGGACAATGAGCAGTACTTC.

This clonotype was seen only a few times. V usage is TRBV28 and J usage is TRBJ1-1, with unresolved D. V gave up 6 bases and J gave up 8 bases, with 10 bases separating them. The CDR3 is made up of 11 amino acids. The V gene's germline CDR1 is MDHEN and CDR2 SYDVKM. This CDR3 is CASRGLGEAFF. As DNA, the CDR3 is TGTGCCAGCAGAGGGCTGGGGGAAGCTTTCTTT.